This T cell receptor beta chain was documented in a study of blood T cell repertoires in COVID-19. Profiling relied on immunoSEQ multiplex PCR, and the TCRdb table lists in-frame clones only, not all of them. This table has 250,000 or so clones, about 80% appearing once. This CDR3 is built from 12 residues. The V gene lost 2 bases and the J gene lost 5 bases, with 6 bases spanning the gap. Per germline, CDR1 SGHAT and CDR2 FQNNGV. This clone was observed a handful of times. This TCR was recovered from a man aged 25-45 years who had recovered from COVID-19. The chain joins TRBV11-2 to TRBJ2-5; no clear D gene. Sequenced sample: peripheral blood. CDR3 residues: CASSLSSETQYF. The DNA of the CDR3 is TGTGCCAGCAGCTTATCGTCCGAGACCCAGTACTTC.